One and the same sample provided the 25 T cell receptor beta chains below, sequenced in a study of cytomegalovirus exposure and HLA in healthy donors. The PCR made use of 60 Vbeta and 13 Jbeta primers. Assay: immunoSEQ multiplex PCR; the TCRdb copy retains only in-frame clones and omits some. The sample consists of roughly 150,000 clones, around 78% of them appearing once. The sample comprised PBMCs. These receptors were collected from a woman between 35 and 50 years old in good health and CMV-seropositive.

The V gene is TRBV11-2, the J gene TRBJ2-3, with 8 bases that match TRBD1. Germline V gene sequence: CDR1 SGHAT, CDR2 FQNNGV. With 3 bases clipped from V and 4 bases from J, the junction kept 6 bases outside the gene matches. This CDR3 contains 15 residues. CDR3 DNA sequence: TGTGCCAGCAGCTTCCGGGACAGGAGCGCAGATACGCAGTATTTT. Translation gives CASSFRDRSADTQYF.

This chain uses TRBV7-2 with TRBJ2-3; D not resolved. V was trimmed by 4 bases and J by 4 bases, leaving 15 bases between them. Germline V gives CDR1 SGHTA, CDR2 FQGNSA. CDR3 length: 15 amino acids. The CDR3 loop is CASSSSSRTADTQYF. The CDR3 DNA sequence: TGTGCCAGCAGCTCATCTTCACGTACAGCAGATACGCAGTATTTT. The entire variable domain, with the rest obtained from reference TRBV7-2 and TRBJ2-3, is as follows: GAGVSQSPSNKVTEKGKDVELRCDPISGHTALYWYRQSLGQGLEFLIYFQGNSAPDKSGLPSDRFSAERTGGSVSTLTIQRTQQEDSAVYLCASSSSSRTADTQYFGPGTRLTVL.

The CDR3 region has the DNA TGTGCCAGCTCACCACAGGGGTCCGACGAAAAACTGTTTTTT. Translating gives CASSPQGSDEKLFF. V usage is TRBV18 and J usage is TRBJ1-4; perhaps TRBD1 as D (5 bases). The CDR3 has 14 residues. Looked up from germline, CDR1 is KGHSH and CDR2 is LQKENI. The germline V and J ends were trimmed by 1 base and 8 bases, with 11 bases remaining between them.

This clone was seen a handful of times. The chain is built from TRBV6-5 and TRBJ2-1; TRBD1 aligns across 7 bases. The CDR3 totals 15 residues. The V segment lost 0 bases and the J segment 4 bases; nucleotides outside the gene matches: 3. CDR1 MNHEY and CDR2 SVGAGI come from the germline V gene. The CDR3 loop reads CASSYSTGLYNEQFF. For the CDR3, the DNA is TGTGCCAGCAGTTACTCGACAGGGTTGTACAATGAGCAGTTCTTC.

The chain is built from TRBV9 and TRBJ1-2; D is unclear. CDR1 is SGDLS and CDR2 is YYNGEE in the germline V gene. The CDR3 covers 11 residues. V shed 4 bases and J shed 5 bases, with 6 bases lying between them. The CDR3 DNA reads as TGTGCCAGCAGCTCGTTTTATGGCTACACCTTC. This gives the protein CASSSFYGYTF.

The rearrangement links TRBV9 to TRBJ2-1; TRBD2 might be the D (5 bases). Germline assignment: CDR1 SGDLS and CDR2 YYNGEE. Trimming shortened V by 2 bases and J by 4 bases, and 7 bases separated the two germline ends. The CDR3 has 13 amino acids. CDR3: CASSVQRYNEQFF. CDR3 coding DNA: TGTGCCAGCAGCGTCCAGCGGTACAATGAGCAGTTCTTC.

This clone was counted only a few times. Here the CDR3 DNA reads TGTGCCAGCAGTGAAGACAGGCGTGGCTATGGCTACACCTTC. Translating gives CASSEDRRGYGYTF. The chain uses TRBV6-1 and TRBJ1-2, with D possibly matching TRBD1 (5 bases). V was clipped by 1 base and J by 4 bases, with 10 bases between them. The germline V gene encodes CDR1 MNHNS and CDR2 SASEGT. CDR3 size: 14 residues.

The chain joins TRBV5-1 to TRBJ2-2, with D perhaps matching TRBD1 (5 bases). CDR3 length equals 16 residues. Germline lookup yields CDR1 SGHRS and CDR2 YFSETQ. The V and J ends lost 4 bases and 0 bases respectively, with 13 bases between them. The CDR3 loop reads CASSRGRPTNTGELFF. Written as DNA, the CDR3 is TGCGCCAGCAGCAGGGGTCGGCCCACGAACACCGGGGAGCTGTTTTTT.

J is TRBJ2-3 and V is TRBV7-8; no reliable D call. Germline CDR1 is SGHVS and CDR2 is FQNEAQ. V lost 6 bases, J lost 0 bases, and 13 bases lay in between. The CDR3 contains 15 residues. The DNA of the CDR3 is TGTGCCAGCAGACCCCTAGGCGGCAGCACAGATACGCAGTATTTT. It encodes CASRPLGGSTDTQYF.

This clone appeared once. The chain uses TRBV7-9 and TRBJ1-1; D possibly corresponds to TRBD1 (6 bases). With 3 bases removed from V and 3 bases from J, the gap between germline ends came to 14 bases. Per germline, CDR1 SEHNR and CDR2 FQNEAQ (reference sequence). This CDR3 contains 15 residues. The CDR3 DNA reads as TGTGCCAGCAGCTTTCCACAGGGCGGGTACACTGAAGCTTTCTTT. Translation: CASSFPQGGYTEAFF. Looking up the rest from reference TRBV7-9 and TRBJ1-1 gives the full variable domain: DTGVSQNPRHKITKRGQNVTFRCDPISEHNRLYWYRQTLGQGPEFLTYFQNEAQLEKSRLLSDRFSAERPKGSFSTLEIQRTEQGDSAMYLCASSFPQGGYTEAFFGQGTRLTVV.

The CDR3 bases are TGTGCCAGCACTCTCCTAGGGACAGGGAACTATGGCTACACCTTC. As protein: CASTLLGTGNYGYTF. This chain uses TRBV6-6 with TRBJ1-2; 9 nucleotides match TRBD1. This CDR3 region has 15 residues. Germline CDR1 reads MNHNY; CDR2 reads SVGAGI (reference sequence). The ends lost 7 bases at V and 2 bases at J; junction bases unmatched: 8.

In DNA, the CDR3 is TGTGCCAGCAGCTTGGCCCGAGTCCGGGTAGAAAGACACGAGCAGTACTTC. This translates into CASSLARVRVERHEQYF. V usage is TRBV5-6 and J usage is TRBJ2-7; D remains ambiguous. Trimming left V 0 bases short and J 5 bases short, with 21 bases between. The germline CDR1 and CDR2 sequences are SGHDT and YYEEEE. This CDR3 comprises 17 residues.

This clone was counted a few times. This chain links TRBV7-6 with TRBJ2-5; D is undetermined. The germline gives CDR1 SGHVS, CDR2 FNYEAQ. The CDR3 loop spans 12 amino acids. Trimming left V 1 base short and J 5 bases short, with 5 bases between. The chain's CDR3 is CASSLDSETQYF. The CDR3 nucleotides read TGTGCCAGCAGCTTAGATTCGGAGACCCAGTACTTC.

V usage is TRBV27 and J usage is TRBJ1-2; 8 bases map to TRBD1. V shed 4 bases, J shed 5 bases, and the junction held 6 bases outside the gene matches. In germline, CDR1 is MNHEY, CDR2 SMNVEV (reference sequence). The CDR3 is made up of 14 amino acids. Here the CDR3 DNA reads TGTGCCAGCAGTTCCCTTGGACAGGGATATGGCTACACCTTC. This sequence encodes CASSSLGQGYGYTF.

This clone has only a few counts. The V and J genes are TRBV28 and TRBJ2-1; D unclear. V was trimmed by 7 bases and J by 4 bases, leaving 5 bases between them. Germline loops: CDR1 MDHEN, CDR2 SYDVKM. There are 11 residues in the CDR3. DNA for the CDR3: TGTGCCAGCATTCGGTACAATGAGCAGTTCTTC. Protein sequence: CASIRYNEQFF.

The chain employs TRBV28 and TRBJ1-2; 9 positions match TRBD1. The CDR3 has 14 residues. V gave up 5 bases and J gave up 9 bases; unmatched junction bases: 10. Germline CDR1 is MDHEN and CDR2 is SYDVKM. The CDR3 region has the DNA TGTGCCAGCAGTATTAACCGCGGACAGGGGCGCTACACCTTC. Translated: CASSINRGQGRYTF.

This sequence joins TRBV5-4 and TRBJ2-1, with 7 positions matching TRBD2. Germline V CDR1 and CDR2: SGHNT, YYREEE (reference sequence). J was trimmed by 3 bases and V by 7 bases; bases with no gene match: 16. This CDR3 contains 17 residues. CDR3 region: CASHSSEGLAVYNEQFF. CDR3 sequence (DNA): TGTGCCAGCCACTCATCTGAGGGGCTAGCGGTCTACAATGAGCAGTTCTTC.

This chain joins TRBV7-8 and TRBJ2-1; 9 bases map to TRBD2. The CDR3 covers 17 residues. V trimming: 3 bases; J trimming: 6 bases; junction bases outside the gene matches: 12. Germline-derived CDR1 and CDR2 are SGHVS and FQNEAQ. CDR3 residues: CASSLAGAGGLLNEQFF. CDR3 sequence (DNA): TGTGCCAGCAGCTTGGCAGGGGCGGGAGGGCTACTCAATGAGCAGTTCTTC.

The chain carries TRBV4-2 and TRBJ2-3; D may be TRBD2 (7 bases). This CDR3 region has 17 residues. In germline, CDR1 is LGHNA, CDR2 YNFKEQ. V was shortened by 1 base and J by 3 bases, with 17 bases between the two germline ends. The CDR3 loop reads CASSQVGGGSRTDTQYF. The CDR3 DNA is TGTGCCAGCAGCCAAGTCGGGGGCGGGAGTCGGACAGATACGCAGTATTTT.

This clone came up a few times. The CDR3 nucleotides are TGTGCCAGCAGCGTAGGCGGACTAGCTTACGAGCAGTACTTC. Translated: CASSVGGLAYEQYF. The rearrangement uses TRBV9 and TRBJ2-7, with 8 bases identical to TRBD2. The germline V gene has CDR1 SGDLS and CDR2 YYNGEE. V was clipped by 0 bases and J by 4 bases; unmatched bases: 3. CDR3 length: 14 amino acids. The full variable domain, rest sourced from reference TRBV9 and TRBJ2-7, is DSGVTQTPKHLITATGQRVTLRCSPRSGDLSVYWYQQSLDQGLQFLIQYYNGEERAKGNILERFSAQQFPDLHSELNLSSLELGDSALYFCASSVGGLAYEQYFGPGTRLTVT.

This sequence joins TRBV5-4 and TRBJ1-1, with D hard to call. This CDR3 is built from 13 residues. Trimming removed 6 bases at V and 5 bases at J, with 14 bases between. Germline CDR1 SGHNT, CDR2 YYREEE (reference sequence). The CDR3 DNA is TGTGCCAGCACCGCATTCGGAGGGACTGAAGCTTTCTTT. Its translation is CASTAFGGTEAFF.

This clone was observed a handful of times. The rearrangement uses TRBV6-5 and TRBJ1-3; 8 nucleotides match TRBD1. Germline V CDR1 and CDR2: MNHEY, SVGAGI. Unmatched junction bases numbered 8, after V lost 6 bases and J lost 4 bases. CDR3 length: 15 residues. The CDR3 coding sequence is TGTGCCAGCAGACCAACAGGGGGATCAGGAAACACCATATATTTT. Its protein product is CASRPTGGSGNTIYF.

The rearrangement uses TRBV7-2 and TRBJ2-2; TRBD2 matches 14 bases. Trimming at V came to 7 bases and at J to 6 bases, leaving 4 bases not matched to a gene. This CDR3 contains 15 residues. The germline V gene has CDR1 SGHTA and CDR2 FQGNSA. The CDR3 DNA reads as TGTGCCAGCACCCGACTAGCGGGAGGGTCCGGGGAGCTGTTTTTT. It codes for CASTRLAGGSGELFF.

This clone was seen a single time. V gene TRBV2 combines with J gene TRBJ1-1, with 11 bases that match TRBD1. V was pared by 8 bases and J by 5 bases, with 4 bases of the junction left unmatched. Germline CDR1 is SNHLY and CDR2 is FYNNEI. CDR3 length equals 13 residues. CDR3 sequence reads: CASEGDRGTEAFF. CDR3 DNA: TGTGCCAGCGAGGGGGACAGGGGGACTGAAGCTTTCTTT.

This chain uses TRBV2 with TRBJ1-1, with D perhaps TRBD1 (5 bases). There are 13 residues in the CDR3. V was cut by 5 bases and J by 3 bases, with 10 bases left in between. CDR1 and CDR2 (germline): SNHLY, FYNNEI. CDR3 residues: CASSFLTDTEAFF. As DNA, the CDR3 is TGTGCCAGCAGTTTCCTGACAGACACTGAAGCTTTCTTT.